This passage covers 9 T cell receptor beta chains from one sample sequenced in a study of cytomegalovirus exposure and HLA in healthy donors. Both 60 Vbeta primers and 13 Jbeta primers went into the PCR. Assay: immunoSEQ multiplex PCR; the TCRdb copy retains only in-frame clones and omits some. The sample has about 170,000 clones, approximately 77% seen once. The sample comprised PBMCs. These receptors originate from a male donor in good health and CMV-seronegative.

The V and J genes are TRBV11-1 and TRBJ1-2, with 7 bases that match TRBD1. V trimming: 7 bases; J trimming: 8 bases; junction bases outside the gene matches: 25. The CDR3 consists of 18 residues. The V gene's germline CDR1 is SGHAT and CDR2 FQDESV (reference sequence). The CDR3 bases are TGTGCCAGCACCCCGACACTTGACAGGGAAGGTTATCTGGACGGCTACACCTTC. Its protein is CASTPTLDREGYLDGYTF.

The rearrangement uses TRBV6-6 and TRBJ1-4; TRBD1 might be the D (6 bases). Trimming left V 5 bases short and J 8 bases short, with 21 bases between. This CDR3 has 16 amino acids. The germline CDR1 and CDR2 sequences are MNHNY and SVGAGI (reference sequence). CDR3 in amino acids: CASSHPTGPEEEKLFF. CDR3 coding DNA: TGTGCCAGCAGTCACCCTACAGGGCCCGAAGAGGAAAAACTGTTTTTT.

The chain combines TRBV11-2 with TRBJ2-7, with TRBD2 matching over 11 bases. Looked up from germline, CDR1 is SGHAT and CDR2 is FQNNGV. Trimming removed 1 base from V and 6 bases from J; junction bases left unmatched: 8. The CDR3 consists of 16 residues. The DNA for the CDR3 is TGTGCCAGCAGCTTAGTCGCACTAGCGGGAGTTGGCGAGCAGTACTTC. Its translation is CASSLVALAGVGEQYF.

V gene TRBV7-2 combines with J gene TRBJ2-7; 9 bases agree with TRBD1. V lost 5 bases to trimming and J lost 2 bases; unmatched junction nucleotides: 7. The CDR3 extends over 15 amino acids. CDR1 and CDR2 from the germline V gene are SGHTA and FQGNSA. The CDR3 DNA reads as TGTGCCAGCAGCACGACCGGGACAGGGACCTACGAGCAGTACTTC. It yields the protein CASSTTGTGTYEQYF. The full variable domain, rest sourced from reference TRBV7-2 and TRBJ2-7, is GAGVSQSPSNKVTEKGKDVELRCDPISGHTALYWYRQSLGQGLEFLIYFQGNSAPDKSGLPSDRFSAERTGGSVSTLTIQRTQQEDSAVYLCASSTTGTGTYEQYFGPGTRLTVT.

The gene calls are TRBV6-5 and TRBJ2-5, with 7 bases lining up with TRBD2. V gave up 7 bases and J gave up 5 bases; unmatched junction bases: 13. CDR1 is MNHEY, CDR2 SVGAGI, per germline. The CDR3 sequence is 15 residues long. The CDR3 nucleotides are TGTGCCAGCACGGCTGGTCGGCAGGGAGGGGAGACCCAGTACTTC. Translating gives CASTAGRQGGETQYF.

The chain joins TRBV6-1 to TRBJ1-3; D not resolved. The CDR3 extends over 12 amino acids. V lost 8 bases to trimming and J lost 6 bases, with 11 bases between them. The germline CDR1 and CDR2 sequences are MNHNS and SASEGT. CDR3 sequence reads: CASLVSENTIYF. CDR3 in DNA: TGTGCCAGCCTAGTGAGTGAAAACACCATATATTTT.

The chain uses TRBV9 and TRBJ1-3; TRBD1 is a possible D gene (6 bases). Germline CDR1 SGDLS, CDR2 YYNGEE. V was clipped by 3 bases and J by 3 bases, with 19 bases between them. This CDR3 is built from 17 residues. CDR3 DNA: TGTGCCAGCAGCGCACATCAGGGGCGGAATAGTGGAAACACCATATATTTT. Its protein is CASSAHQGRNSGNTIYF.

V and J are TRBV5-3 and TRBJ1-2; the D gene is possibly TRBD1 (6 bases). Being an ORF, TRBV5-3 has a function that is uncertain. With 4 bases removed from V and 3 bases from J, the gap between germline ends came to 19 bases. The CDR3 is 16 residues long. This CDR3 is CARSRAGGLVDYGYTF. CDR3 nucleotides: TGTGCCAGAAGCCGCGCCGGGGGGCTGGTGGACTATGGCTACACCTTC.

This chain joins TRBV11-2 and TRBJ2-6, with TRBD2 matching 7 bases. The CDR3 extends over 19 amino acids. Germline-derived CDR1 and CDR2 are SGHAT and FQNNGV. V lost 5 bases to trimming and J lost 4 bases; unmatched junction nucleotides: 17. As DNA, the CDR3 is TGTGCCAGCAGCCCTAATGATGCTCGGGGGGTCGGGGGGGCCAACGTCCTGACTTTC. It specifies CASSPNDARGVGGANVLTF.